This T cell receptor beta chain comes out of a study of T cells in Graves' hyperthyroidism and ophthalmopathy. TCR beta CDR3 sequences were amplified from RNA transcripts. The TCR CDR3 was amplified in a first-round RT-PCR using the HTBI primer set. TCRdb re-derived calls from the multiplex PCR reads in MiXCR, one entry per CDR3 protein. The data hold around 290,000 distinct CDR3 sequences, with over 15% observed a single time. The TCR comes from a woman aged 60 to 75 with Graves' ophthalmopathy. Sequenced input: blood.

The CDR3 reads CASSFNADSPLHF. The CDR3 DNA sequence: TGTGCCAGCAGTTTTAACGCGGATTCACCCCTCCACTTT. The V gene is TRBV12-3 or TRBV12-4, the J gene TRBJ1-6; D is undetermined. The CDR3 consists of 13 residues. Trimming took off 3 bases at V and 8 bases at J, with 8 bases between the two ends.